These 13 T cell receptor beta chains originate from one sample sequenced in a study of T cells in women clearing cervical HPV infection. Sequenced by immunoSEQ multiplex PCR; TCRdb stores in-frame clones only, minus some. This sample's table has 25,000 to 35,000 clones. Input material: blood buffy coat. The receptors shown here come from a woman between 18 and 69 years old with a cervical HPV16 infection that either progressed to CIN3+ or cleared (not recorded which).

On this clone: The read halts 3 residues ahead of the CDR3 end, with the missing end drawn from the germline J gene. The chain is built from TRBV20-1 and TRBJ2-2, with 8 bases fitting TRBD1. V shed 4 bases, J shed 4 bases, and the junction held 5 bases outside the gene matches. The CDR3 consists of 14 residues. The germline CDR1 and CDR2 sequences are DFQATT and SNEGSKA (reference sequence). The sequenced part of the CDR3 DNA is TGCAGTGCTAAAGACAGGGGAGGCACCGGGGAG. Amino acids: CSAKDRGGTGE. The full CDR3 reads CSAKDRGGTGELFF.

Details on this clone: The read terminates 3 residues before the CDR3 end, so the remaining end is supplied by the germline J gene. This rearrangement joins TRBV7-2 to TRBJ2-7; perhaps TRBD1 as D (6 bases). This CDR3 is built from 14 residues. Per the germline V gene, CDR1 is SGHTA and CDR2 is FQGNSA. V was cut by 5 bases and J by 3 bases, with 14 bases left in between. CDR3 region: CASSASRQVYEQYF. The DNA read from the CDR3 is TGTGCCAGCAGCGCAAGTAGACAGGTCTACGAG.

As concerns this clone: The read terminates 3 residues ahead of where the CDR3 ends, so the germline J gene completes it. The chain is built from TRBV13 and TRBJ2-7; 9 bases line up with TRBD2. The ends lost 2 bases at V and 5 bases at J; junction bases unmatched: 7. This CDR3 contains 15 residues. The V gene's germline CDR1 is PRHDT and CDR2 FYEKMQ (reference sequence). The covered CDR3 bases are TGTGCCAGCAGCTTATATTCTAGCGGGGACAACGAG. Its protein product is CASSLYSSGDNE. The full CDR3 reads CASSLYSSGDNEQYF. Complete variable domain (other parts from reference TRBV13 and TRBJ2-7): AAGVIQSPRHLIKEKRETATLKCYPIPRHDTVYWYQQGPGQDPQFLISFYEKMQSDKGSIPDRFSAQQFSDYHSELNMSSLELGDSALYFCASSLYSSGDNEQYFGPGTRLTVT.

Of note for this clone: The sequence runs out 3 residues before the end of the CDR3; the remainder is reconstructed from the germline J gene. The chain combines TRBV5-1 with TRBJ1-1; D possibly corresponds to TRBD1 (5 bases). The CDR3 is made up of 13 amino acids. V lost 3 bases and J 1 base, leaving 7 bases between the germline ends. Germline V gives CDR1 SGHRS, CDR2 YFSETQ. The CDR3 spells CASSYDRNTEAFF. CDR3 DNA, as far as it was read: TGCGCCAGCAGCTACGACAGGAACACTGAA. Full variable domain (outside the CDR3, taken from reference TRBV5-1 and TRBJ1-1): KAGVTQTPRYLIKTRGQQVTLSCSPISGHRSVSWYQQTPGQGLQFLFEYFSETQRNKGNFPGRFSGRQFSNSRSEMNVSTLELGDSALYLCASSYDRNTEAFFGQGTRLTVV.

As for this clone: The read terminates 3 residues ahead of where the CDR3 ends, so the germline J gene completes it. The chain carries TRBV13 and TRBJ1-4; the match to TRBD1 covers 9 bases. CDR1 PRHDT and CDR2 FYEKMQ come from the germline V gene (reference sequence). With V trimmed by 1 base and J by 8 bases, 14 bases remained unmatched. CDR3 length: 18 residues. The DNA read from the CDR3 is TGTGCCAGCAGCTTAGTCGCCGGGACAGGGTTGGAGGAGGAAAAA. This codes for CASSLVAGTGLEEEK. The entire CDR3 is CASSLVAGTGLEEEKLFF. Full variable domain (missing parts from reference TRBV13 and TRBJ1-4): AAGVIQSPRHLIKEKRETATLKCYPIPRHDTVYWYQQGPGQDPQFLISFYEKMQSDKGSIPDRFSAQQFSDYHSELNMSSLELGDSALYFCASSLVAGTGLEEEKLFFGSGTQLSVL.

A remark on this clone: The read gets to within 3 residues of the CDR3 end, and the germline J gene fills in the rest. The chain is built from TRBV5-1 and TRBJ1-4; possible D gene TRBD1, 5 bases. The germline gives CDR1 SGHRS, CDR2 YFSETQ. V was pared by 7 bases and J by 1 base, with 14 bases between. The CDR3 totals 15 residues. Partial CDR3 DNA: TGCGCCAGCGCCCGGCAGGGCCAAACTAATGAAAAA. This sequence encodes CASARQGQTNEK. The whole CDR3 is CASARQGQTNEKLFF.

Details on this clone: The read ends 3 residues before the CDR3 terminus; that terminus is restored from the germline J gene. The V gene is TRBV6-1, the J gene TRBJ2-1; 9 bases are shared with TRBD2. The V and J ends lost 1 base and 6 bases, in that order; junction bases with no gene match: 4. Germline V CDR1 and CDR2: MNHNS, SASEGT. This CDR3 contains 15 residues. CDR3 bases read: TGTGCCAGCAGTGAAGAGGCGGGGGGGCCCAATGAG. Translated: CASSEEAGGPNE. In full, the CDR3 is CASSEEAGGPNEQFF.

In the case of this clone: The CDR3 end is not reached by the read, which stops 3 residues before it; the germline J gene fills it in. V gene TRBV7-2 combines with J gene TRBJ1-5, with 8 bases that match TRBD1. The J segment lost 1 base and the V segment lost 4 bases, leaving 3 bases of the junction unmatched. Germline V gene data show CDR1 as SGHTA and CDR2 as FQGNSA. There are 15 residues in the CDR3. The CDR3 sequence: CASSSTGASNQPQHF. The DNA read from the CDR3 is TGTGCCAGCAGCTCGACAGGGGCCAGCAATCAGCCC.

About this clone itself: The CDR3 extends 3 residues past the end of the read, so its final part is completed from the germline J gene. V gene TRBV19 combines with J gene TRBJ1-1, with no clear D. Germline loops: CDR1 LNHDA, CDR2 SQIVND (reference sequence). The CDR3 is 14 residues long. CDR3 region: CASSIGLNGLAAFF. The DNA read from the CDR3 is TGTGCCAGTAGTATCGGGCTGAATGGACTGGCT.

Points on this clone: The read stops 3 residues short of the end of the CDR3; the missing end is completed from the germline J gene. V gene TRBV6-2 or TRBV6-3 combines with J gene TRBJ1-2, with TRBD1 as a possible D gene (6 bases). This CDR3 contains 16 residues. Germline V gene data show CDR1 as MNHEY and CDR2 as SVGEGT. The sequenced part of the CDR3 DNA is TGTGCCAGCAGCCCCAATGCACCAACAGGGATTGGCGGC. It encodes CASSPNAPTGIGG. The whole CDR3 reads CASSPNAPTGIGGYTF.

To note about this clone: The observed sequence ends 3 residues before the CDR3 terminus, with the missing tail filled in from the germline J gene. The rearrangement uses TRBV12-3 or TRBV12-4 and TRBJ1-1; 10 bases map to TRBD1. The CDR3 has 15 amino acids. J was trimmed by 1 base and V by 6 bases; bases with no gene match: 5. CDR3 loop: CASRGTGERNTEAFF. The part of the CDR3 DNA that was read is TGTGCCAGCAGGGGGACAGGGGAGAGGAACACTGAA.

Worth noting for this clone: The DNA ends 3 residues before the CDR3 does, and the rest of the CDR3 is filled in from the germline J gene. The chain combines TRBV20-1 with TRBJ1-1; 10 nucleotides align to TRBD1. Trimming took 5 bases from V and 5 from J; bases not matched to a gene: 5. The germline V gene has CDR1 DFQATT and CDR2 SNEGSKA (reference sequence). The CDR3 covers 13 residues. CDR3 DNA, as far as it was read: TGCAGTGCTGGGGACAGGGGCCAGACTGAA. It encodes CSAGDRGQTE. The whole CDR3 protein reads CSAGDRGQTEAFF.

On this clone itself: Read data end 3 residues before the CDR3 end; the end is taken from the germline J gene. The V call is TRBV20-1, the J call TRBJ2-5; TRBD1 agrees at 7 bases. There are 13 residues in the CDR3. V shed 4 bases, J shed 1 base, and the junction held 3 bases outside the gene matches. From germline, CDR1 is DFQATT and CDR2 SNEGSKA (reference sequence). CDR3 sequence reads: CSATWTGQETQYF. The sequenced CDR3 bases are TGCAGTGCTACTTGGACAGGCCAAGAGACC.